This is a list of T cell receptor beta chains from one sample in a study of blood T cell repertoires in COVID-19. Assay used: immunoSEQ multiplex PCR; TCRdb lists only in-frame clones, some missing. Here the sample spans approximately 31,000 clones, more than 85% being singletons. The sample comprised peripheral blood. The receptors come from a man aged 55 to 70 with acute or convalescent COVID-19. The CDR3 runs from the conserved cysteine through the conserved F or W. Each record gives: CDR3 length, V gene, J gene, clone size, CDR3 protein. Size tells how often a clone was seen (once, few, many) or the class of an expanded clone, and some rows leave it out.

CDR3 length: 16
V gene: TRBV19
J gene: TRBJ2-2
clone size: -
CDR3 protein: CASSNTRAGPPGELFF

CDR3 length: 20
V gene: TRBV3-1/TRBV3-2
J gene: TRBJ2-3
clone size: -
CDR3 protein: CASSQGMWLRAGGPRDTQYF

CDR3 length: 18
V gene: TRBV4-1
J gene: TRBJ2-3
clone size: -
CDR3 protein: CASSYRYSRGDDTDTQYF

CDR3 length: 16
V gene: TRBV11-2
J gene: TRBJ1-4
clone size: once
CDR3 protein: CASSLGRYSTNEKLFF

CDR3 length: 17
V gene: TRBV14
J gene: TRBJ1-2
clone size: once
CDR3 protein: CASSPINKGQGNYGYTF

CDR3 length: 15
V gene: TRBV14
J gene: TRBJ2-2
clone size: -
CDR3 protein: CASSQTSGRTGELFF

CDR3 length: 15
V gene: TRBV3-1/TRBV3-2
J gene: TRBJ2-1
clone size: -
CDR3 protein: CASSQPGTAYNEQFF

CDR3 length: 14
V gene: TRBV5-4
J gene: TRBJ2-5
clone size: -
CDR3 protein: CASSRPGSGETQYF

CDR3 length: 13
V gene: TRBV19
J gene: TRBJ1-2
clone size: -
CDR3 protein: CASEVSIGYGYTF

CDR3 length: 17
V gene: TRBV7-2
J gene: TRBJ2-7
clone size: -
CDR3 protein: CASSPRGAGLGTSEQYF

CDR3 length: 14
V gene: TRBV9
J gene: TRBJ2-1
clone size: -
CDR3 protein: CASSARGSYNEQFF

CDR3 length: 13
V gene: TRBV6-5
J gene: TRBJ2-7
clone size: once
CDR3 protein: CASSRDRAVEQYF

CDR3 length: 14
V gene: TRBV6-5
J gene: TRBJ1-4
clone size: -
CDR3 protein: CASSPDRRDEKLFF

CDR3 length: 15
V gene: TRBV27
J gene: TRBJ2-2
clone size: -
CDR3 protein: CASHVTGITTGELFF

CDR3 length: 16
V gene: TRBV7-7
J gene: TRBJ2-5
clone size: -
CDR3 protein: CASSMSGLAGKETQYF

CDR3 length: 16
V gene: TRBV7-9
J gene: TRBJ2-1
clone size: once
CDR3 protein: CASRSGTSGIYNEQFF

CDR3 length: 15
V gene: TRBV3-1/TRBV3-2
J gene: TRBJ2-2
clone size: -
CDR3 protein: CASSQGTGDTGELFF

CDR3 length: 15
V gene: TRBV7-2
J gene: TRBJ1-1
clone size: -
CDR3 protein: CASSRYRNMNTEAFF

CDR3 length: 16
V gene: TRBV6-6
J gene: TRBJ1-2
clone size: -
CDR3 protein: CASSYSSRGGTYGYTF

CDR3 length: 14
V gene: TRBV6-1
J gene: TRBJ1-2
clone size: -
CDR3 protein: CASSEPGEHHGYTF

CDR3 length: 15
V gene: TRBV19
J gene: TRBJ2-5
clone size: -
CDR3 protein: CASSMVAGGRETQYF

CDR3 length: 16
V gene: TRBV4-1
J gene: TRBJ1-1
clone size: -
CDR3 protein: CASSHSTAGTPKVAFF

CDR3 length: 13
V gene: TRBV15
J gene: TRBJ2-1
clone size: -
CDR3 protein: CATKGSTYNEQFF

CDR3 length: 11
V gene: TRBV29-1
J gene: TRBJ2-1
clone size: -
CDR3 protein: CSVVGALRQFF

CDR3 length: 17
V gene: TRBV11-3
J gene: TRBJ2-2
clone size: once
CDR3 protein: CASSFQPMRLGAGELFF

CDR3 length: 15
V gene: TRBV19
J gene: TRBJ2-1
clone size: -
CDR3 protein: CASSIGLAAYNEQFF

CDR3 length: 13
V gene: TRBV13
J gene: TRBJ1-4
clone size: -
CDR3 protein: CASSLGRNEKLFF

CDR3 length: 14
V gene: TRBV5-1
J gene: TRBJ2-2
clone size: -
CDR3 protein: CASSLGEITGELFF

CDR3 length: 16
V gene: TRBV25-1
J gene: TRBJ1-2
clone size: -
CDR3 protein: CASSGLAGGPKYGYTF

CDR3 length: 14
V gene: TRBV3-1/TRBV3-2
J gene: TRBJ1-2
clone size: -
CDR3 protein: CASSQRRVGYGYTF

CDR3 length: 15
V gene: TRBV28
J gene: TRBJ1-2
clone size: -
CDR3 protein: CASSLYNRVIEGYTF